Here is one T cell receptor beta chain with its context. What it binds is not known. Germline assignment: CDR1 SEHNR and CDR2 FQNEAQ (reference sequence). This CDR3 comprises 14 residues. The ends were cut back, 5 bases at V and 4 bases at J, with 12 bases in the middle. Here immunoSEQ multiplex PCR was the method, and the copy in TCRdb shows in-frame clones only, minus some. The repertoire holds about 77,000 clones, with roughly 89% as singletons. The sample comes from a study of OX40 agonist ivuxolimab in advanced cancers. Overall study: An agonistic anti-OX40 (CD134) antibody, ivuxolimab, was used to treat the patients. Recorded diagnoses for dose-escalation patients were hepatocellular carcinoma, melanoma, renal cell or head and neck cancer.

Overall study findings and caveats: Low levels of normalized T-cell clonal expansion also appeared in some nonresponders.

Sequenced here: CD4+ or CD8+ T cells sorted from blood, sampled in a trial of the OX40 agonist ivuxolimab. This clonotype was obtained from an adult with an advanced solid tumor such as melanoma, head and neck, liver or kidney cancer. This chain connects TRBV7-9 to TRBJ1-3; D not certain. CDR3 residues: CASSPSRAGNTIYF. CDR3 nucleotide sequence: TGTGCCAGCAGCCCTTCCCGGGCAGGAAACACCATATATTTT. Filled out from reference TRBV7-9 and TRBJ1-3, the complete variable domain reads DTGVSQNPRHKITKRGQNVTFRCDPISEHNRLYWYRQTLGQGPEFLTYFQNEAQLEKSRLLSDRFSAERPKGSFSTLEIQRTEQGDSAMYLCASSPSRAGNTIYFGEGSWLTVV.